One sample yielded the 14 T cell receptor beta chains listed below, sequenced in a study of T cells after yellow fever vaccination. A single record per CDR3 protein comes from TCRdb applying MiXCR to the 5' RACE reads. Here the sample spans some 110,000 distinct CDR3 sequences, 7.2% being singletons. The sample here was CD4+ T cells sorted from PBMCs, taken more than 35 days after the first yellow fever vaccination. Every receptor here comes from a man younger than 30 who received the YFV17D yellow fever vaccine.

This clonotype appeared many times. The chain has TRBV7-2 and TRBJ2-1; D gene ambiguous. V was clipped by 1 base and J by 4 bases, with 8 bases between them. Germline V CDR1 and CDR2: SGHTA, FQGNSA. This CDR3 comprises 14 residues. CDR3 region: CASSLGERYNEQFF. DNA of the CDR3: TGTGCCAGCAGCTTAGGGGAACGATACAATGAGCAGTTCTTC.

This clonotype was counted ten times or more. The chain recombines TRBV7-3 with TRBJ2-3; D gene unclear. The V gene's germline CDR1 is SGHTA and CDR2 FQGTGA. Trimming removed 2 bases at V and 8 bases at J, with 8 bases between. There are 12 residues in the CDR3. The CDR3 DNA is TGTGCCAGCAGCTTAGAGTACGGTACGCAGTATTTT. Translation: CASSLEYGTQYF.

There are many counts of this clonotype. The chain employs TRBV4-2 and TRBJ1-2, with no clear D. Germline V gene data show CDR1 as LGHNA and CDR2 as YNFKEQ. This CDR3 contains 12 residues. V was cut by 1 base and J by 6 bases, with 6 bases left in between. In DNA, the CDR3 is TGTGCCAGCAGCCAAGTCGGGGATGGCTACACCTTC. Translation: CASSQVGDGYTF.

This clonotype came up many times. This chain connects TRBV7-9 to TRBJ2-3; D possibly corresponds to TRBD2 (5 bases). Deletions cut 2 bases from V and 1 base from J, with 16 bases between. This CDR3 contains 17 residues. Germline values: CDR1 SEHNR, CDR2 FQNEAQ (reference sequence). As DNA, the CDR3 is TGTGCCAGCAGCTTATGGGTTACTAGACGGGGCACAGATACGCAGTATTTT. Translating it yields CASSLWVTRRGTDTQYF.

The chain links TRBV5-1 to TRBJ2-7, with 8 bases fitting TRBD1. The CDR3 has 15 residues. In germline, CDR1 is SGHRS, CDR2 YFSETQ. Trimming cost V 1 base and J 2 bases; bases outside gene matches: 5. The CDR3 DNA follows: TGCGCCAGCAGCTTGACAGGGGGGAACACCTACGAGCAGTACGTC. Translated: CASSLTGGNTYEQYV.

The chain couples TRBV14 to TRBJ2-5; D possibly corresponds to TRBD2 (6 bases). CDR1 SGHDN and CDR2 FVKESK come from the germline V gene. CDR3 length: 12 residues. V was trimmed by 5 bases and J by 5 bases, leaving 9 bases between them. The CDR3 sequence: CASSWGDETQYF. CDR3 coding DNA: TGTGCCAGCAGCTGGGGGGATGAGACCCAGTACTTC.

With respect to this clonotype: A single base separates this from a much larger clone, so it may be a read error. CDR3 nucleotide sequence: TGTGCCAGCAGCTTAGTGGGGGGGGGTAAGTCACCCCTCCACTTT. Encoded protein: CASSLVGGGKSPLHF. The V and J genes are TRBV7-2 and TRBJ1-6; D possibly corresponds to TRBD1 (5 bases). This CDR3 comprises 15 residues. V lost 1 base and J 10 bases, leaving 14 bases between the germline ends. Germline V gene data show CDR1 as SGHTA and CDR2 as FQGNSA.

This clonotype was seen repeatedly, ten times or more. V and J are TRBV9 and TRBJ1-1; TRBD1 is a possible D gene (5 bases). The CDR3 has 15 residues. The V gene lost 1 base and the J gene lost 6 bases, with 16 bases spanning the gap. The germline V gene has CDR1 SGDLS and CDR2 YYNGEE. CDR3 residues: CASSVLEGRFAEAFF. In DNA form, the CDR3 reads TGTGCCAGCAGCGTACTTGAGGGGAGGTTCGCTGAAGCTTTCTTT.

The sample holds many counts of this clonotype. This sequence joins TRBV6-1 and TRBJ2-3; perhaps TRBD2 as D (5 bases). The CDR3 sequence is 15 residues long. Germline CDR1 reads MNHNS; CDR2 reads SASEGT. V lost 5 bases and J 4 bases, leaving 16 bases between the germline ends. The CDR3 DNA reads TGTGCCAGCAGTCGGAGCGGCCCTACGGCAGATACGCAGTATTTT. This sequence encodes CASSRSGPTADTQYF.

The chain is built from TRBV9 and TRBJ2-5; D not resolved. In germline, CDR1 is SGDLS, CDR2 YYNGEE. This CDR3 has 13 amino acids. Trimming took 1 base from V and 1 from J, leaving 5 bases between them. CDR3 amino acids: CASSVSPQETQYF. CDR3 nucleotide sequence: TGTGCCAGCAGCGTATCCCCCCAAGAGACCCAGTACTTC.

As to this clonotype: A much larger clone is a single base away; this may be a read error. This CDR3 is missing its conserved last phenylalanine or tryptophan, likely due to a read error. The chain uses TRBV20-1 and TRBJ2-6, with D unresolved. Germline-derived CDR1 and CDR2 are DFQATT and SNEGSKA (reference sequence). There are 11 residues in the CDR3. V lost 1 base and J 5 bases, leaving 0 bases between the germline ends. CDR3 coding DNA: TGCAGTGCTAGAGGGGCCAACGTCCTGACTATC. It specifies CSARGANVLTI.

This clonotype was observed at least ten times. The chain is built from TRBV12-3 or TRBV12-4 and TRBJ2-2; TRBD1 matches at 9 bases. With V trimmed by 6 bases and J by 5 bases, 10 bases remained unmatched. The CDR3 consists of 16 residues. The CDR3 sequence is CASSRQLGQGTGELFF. CDR3 nucleotides: TGTGCCAGCAGCAGACAATTAGGACAGGGGACCGGGGAGCTGTTTTTT.

This clonotype showed up many times. J is TRBJ1-4 and V is TRBV20-1; D remains unclear. Germline V lookup: CDR1 DFQATT, CDR2 SNEGSKA (reference sequence). This CDR3 comprises 15 residues. Trimming stripped 0 bases from V and 0 bases from J, with 8 bases between. CDR3 amino acids: CSARESGATNEKLFF. The DNA of the CDR3 is TGCAGTGCTAGAGAAAGCGGTGCAACTAATGAAAAACTGTTTTTT.

This clonotype was seen at least ten times. This chain joins TRBV7-3 and TRBJ2-1; 9 bases fit TRBD1. The CDR3 runs to 16 residues. Trimming took 6 bases from V and 3 from J; bases not matched to a gene: 9. Germline loops: CDR1 SGHTA, CDR2 FQGTGA. The CDR3 loop is CASSTNRDRDYNEQFF. The CDR3 DNA is TGTGCCAGCAGTACGAACCGGGACAGGGACTACAATGAGCAGTTCTTC.